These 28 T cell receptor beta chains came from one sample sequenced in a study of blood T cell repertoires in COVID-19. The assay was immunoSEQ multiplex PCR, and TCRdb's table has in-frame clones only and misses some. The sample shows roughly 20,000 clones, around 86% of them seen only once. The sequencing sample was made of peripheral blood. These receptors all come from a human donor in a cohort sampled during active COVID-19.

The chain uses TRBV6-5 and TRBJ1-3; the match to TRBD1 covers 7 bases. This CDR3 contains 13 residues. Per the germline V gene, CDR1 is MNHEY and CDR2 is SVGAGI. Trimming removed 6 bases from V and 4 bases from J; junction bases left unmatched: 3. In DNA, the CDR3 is TGTGCCAGCAGACAGGGGAGGGGAAACACCATATATTTT. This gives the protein CASRQGRGNTIYF.

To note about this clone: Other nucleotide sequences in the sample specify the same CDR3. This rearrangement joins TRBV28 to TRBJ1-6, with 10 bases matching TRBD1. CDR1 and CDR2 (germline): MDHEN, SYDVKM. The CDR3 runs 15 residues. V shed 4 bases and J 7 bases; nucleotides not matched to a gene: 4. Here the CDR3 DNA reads TGTGCCAGCAGTTCCGGACAGGGGGGCAATTCACCCCTCCACTTT. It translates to CASSSGQGGNSPLHF.

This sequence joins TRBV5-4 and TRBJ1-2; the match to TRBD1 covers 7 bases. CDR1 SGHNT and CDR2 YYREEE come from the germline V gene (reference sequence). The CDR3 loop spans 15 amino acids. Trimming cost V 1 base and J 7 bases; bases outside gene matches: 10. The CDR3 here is CASSLPGGTDGGYTF. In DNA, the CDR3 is TGTGCCAGCAGCTTGCCGGGAGGGACAGACGGTGGCTACACCTTC.

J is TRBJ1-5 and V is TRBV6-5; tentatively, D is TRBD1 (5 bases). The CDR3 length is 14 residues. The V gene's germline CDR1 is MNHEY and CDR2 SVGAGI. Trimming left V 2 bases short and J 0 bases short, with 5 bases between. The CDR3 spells CASSYRGSNQPQHF. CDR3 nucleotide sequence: TGTGCCAGCAGTTACAGGGGTAGCAATCAGCCCCAGCATTTT.

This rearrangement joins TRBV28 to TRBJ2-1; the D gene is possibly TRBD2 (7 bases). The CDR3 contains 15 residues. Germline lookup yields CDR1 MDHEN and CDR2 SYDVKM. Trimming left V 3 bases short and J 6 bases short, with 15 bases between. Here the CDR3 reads CASSLLGEGGNEQFF. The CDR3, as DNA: TGTGCCAGCAGTTTGCTGGGGGAGGGGGGCAATGAGCAGTTCTTC. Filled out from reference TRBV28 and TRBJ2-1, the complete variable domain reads DVKVTQSSRYLVKRTGEKVFLECVQDMDHENMFWYRQDPGLGLRLIYFSYDVKMKEKGDIPEGYSVSREKKERFSLILESASTNQTSMYLCASSLLGEGGNEQFFGPGTRLTVL.

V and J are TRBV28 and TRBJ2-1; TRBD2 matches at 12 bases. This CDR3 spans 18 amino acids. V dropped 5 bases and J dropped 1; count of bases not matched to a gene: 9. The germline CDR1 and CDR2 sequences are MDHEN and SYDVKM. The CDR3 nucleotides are TGTGCCAGCAGTAGGGCTAGCGGGAGGGCCTTGTCCTACAATGAGCAGTTCTTC. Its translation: CASSRASGRALSYNEQFF.

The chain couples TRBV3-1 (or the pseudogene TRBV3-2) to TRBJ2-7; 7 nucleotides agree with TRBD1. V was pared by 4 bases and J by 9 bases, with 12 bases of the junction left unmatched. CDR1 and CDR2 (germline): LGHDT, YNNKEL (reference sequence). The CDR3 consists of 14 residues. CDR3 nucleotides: TGTGCCAGCAGCCGCGGACAGGTCTTAATGGGGCAGTACTTC. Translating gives CASSRGQVLMGQYF.

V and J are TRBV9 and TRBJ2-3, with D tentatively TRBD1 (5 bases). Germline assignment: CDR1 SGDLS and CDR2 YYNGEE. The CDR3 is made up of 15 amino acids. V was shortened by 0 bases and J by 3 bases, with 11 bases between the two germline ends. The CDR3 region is CASSVDGARTDTQYF. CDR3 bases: TGTGCCAGCAGCGTAGATGGGGCCCGGACAGATACGCAGTATTTT.

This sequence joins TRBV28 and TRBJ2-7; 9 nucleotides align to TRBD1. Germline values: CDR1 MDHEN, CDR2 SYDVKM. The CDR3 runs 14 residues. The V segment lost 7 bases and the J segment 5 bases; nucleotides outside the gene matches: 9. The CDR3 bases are TGTGCCAGCATCCAACAGGGGGCGAAAAACGAGCAGTACTTC. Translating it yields CASIQQGAKNEQYF.

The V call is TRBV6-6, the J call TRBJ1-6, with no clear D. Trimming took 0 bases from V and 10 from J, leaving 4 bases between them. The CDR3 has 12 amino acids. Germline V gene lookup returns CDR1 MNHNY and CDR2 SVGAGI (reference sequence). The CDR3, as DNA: TGTGCCAGCAGTTACTCCCTCTCACCCCTCCACTTT. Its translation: CASSYSLSPLHF.

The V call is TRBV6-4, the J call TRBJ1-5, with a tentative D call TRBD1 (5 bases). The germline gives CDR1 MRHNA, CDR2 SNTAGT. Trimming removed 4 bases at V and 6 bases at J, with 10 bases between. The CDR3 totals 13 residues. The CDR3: CASSAREGQPQHF. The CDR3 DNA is TGTGCCAGCAGTGCCAGGGAGGGTCAGCCCCAGCATTTT.

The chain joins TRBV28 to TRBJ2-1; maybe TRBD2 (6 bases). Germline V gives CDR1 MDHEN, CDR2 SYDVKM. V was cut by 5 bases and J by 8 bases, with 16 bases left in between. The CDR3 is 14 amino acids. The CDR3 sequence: CASSVFRELHEQFF. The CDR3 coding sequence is TGTGCCAGCAGTGTCTTTCGGGAGTTACATGAGCAGTTCTTC. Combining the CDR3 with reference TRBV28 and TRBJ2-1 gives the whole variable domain DVKVTQSSRYLVKRTGEKVFLECVQDMDHENMFWYRQDPGLGLRLIYFSYDVKMKEKGDIPEGYSVSREKKERFSLILESASTNQTSMYLCASSVFRELHEQFFGPGTRLTVL.

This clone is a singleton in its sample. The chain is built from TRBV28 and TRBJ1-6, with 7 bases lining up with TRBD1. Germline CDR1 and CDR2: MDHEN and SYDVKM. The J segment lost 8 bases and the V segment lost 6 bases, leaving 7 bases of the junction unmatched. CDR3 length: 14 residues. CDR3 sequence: CASRVVRGDSPLHF. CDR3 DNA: TGTGCCAGCAGGGTCGTCAGGGGGGATTCACCCCTCCACTTT.

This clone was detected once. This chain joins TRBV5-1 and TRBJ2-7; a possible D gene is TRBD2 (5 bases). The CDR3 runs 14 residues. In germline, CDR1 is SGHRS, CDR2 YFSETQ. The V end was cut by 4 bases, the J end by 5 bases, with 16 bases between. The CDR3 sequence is CASSPLGSEDEQYF. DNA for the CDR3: TGCGCCAGCAGCCCTTTGGGGAGTGAGGACGAGCAGTACTTC.

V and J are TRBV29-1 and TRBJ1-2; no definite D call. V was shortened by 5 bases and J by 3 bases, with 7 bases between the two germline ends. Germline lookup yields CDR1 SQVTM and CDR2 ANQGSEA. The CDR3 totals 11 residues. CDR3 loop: CSVFSDYGYTF. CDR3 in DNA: TGCAGCGTTTTCTCAGACTATGGCTACACCTTC.

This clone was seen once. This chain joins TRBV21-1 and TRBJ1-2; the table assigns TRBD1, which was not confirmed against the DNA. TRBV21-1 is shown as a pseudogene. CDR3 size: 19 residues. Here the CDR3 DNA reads TGTGCCAGCAGCAAAGGGCATCCGGGACAGGGCCTCCCCAACTATGGCTACACCTTC. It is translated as CASSKGHPGQGLPNYGYTF.

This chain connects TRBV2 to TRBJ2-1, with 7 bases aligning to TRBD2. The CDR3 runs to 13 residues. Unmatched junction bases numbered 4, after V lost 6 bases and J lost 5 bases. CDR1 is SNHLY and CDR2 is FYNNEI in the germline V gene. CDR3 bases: TGTGCCAGCAGGGGGGGACTAAACAATGAGCAGTTCTTC. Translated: CASRGGLNNEQFF.

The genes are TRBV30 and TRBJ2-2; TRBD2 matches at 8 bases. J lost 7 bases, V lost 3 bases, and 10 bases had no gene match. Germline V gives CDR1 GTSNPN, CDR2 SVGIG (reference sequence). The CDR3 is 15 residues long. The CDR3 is CAWSGSGGPHGELFF. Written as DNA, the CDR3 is TGTGCCTGGAGCGGTTCGGGAGGGCCCCACGGGGAGCTGTTTTTT.

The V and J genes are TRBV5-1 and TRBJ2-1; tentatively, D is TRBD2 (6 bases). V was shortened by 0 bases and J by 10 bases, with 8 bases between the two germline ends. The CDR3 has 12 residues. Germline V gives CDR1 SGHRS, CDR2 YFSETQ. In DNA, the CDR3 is TGCGCCAGCAGCTTGGGGGGACTGGAGCAGTTCTTC. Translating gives CASSLGGLEQFF.

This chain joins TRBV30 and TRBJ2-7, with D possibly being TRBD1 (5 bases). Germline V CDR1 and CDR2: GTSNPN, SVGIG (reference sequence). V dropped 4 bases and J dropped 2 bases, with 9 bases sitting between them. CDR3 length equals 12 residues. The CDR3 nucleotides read TGTGCCTGGATTGACAGCGCCTACGAGCAGTACTTC. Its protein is CAWIDSAYEQYF. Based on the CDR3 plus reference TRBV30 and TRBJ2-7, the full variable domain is SQTIHQWPATLVQPVGSPLSLECTVEGTSNPNLYWYRQAAGRGLQLLFYSVGIGQISSEVPQNLSASRPQDRQFILSSKKLLLSDSGFYLCAWIDSAYEQYFGPGTRLTVT.

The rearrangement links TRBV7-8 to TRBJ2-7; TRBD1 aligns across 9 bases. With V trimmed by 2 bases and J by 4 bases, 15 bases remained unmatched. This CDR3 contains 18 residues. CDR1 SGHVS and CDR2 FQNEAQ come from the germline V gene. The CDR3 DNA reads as TGTGCCAGCAGCTTACCGCTAACAGGGGGCCACTACGCTTACGAGCAGTACTTC. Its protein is CASSLPLTGGHYAYEQYF.

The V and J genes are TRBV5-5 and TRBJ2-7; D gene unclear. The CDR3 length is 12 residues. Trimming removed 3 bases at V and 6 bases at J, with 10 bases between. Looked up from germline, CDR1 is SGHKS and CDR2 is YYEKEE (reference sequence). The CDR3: CASSWSASEQYF. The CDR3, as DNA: TGTGCCAGCAGCTGGTCCGCGAGCGAGCAGTACTTC.

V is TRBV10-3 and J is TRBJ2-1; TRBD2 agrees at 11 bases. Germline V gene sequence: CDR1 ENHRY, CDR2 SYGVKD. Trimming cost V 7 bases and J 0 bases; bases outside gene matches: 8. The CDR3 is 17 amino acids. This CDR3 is CAIMGTSGDSSYNEQFF. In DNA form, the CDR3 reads TGTGCCATCATGGGGACTAGCGGCGACAGCTCCTACAATGAGCAGTTCTTC.

The CDR3: CASSGHAGQMREQYF. Written as DNA, the CDR3 is TGTGCCAGCAGTGGTCACGCGGGGCAAATGCGGGAGCAGTACTTC. The V and J genes are TRBV25-1 and TRBJ2-7; the D gene is possibly TRBD2 (6 bases). Looked up from germline, CDR1 is MGHDK and CDR2 is SYGVNS. V lost 4 bases to trimming and J lost 7 bases, with 20 bases between them. CDR3 length: 15 residues.

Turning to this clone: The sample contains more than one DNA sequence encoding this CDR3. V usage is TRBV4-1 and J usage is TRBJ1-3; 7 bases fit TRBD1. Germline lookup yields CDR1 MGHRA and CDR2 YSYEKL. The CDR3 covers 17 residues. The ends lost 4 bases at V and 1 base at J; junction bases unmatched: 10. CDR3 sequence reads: CASSRQGLVLSGNTIYF. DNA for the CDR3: TGCGCCAGCAGCCGACAGGGACTGGTTTTATCTGGAAACACCATATATTTT.

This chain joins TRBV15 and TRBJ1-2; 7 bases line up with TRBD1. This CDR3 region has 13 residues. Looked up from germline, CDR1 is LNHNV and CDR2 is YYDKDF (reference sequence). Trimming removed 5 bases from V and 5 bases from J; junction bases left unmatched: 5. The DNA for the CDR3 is TGTGCCACCAGCCCGACAGGGAATTATGGCTACACCTTC. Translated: CATSPTGNYGYTF. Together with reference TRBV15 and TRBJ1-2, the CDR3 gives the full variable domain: DAMVIQNPRYQVTQFGKPVTLSCSQTLNHNVMYWYQQKSSQAPKLLFHYYDKDFNNEADTPDNFQSRRPNTSFCFLDIRSPGLGDTAMYLCATSPTGNYGYTFGSGTRLTVV.

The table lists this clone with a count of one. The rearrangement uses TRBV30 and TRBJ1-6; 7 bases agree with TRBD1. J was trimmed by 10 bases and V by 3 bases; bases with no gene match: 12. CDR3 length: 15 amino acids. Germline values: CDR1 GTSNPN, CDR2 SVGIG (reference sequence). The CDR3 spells CAWSPRQGDGSPLHF. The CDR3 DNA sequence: TGTGCCTGGAGCCCCCGACAGGGCGATGGATCACCCCTCCACTTT. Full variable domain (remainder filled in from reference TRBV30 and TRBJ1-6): SQTIHQWPATLVQPVGSPLSLECTVEGTSNPNLYWYRQAAGRGLQLLFYSVGIGQISSEVPQNLSASRPQDRQFILSSKKLLLSDSGFYLCAWSPRQGDGSPLHFGNGTRLTVT.

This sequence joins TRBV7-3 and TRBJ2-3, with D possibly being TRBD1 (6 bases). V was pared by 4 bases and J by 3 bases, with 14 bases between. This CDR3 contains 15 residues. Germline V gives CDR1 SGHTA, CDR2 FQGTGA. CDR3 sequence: CASSSQGLGTDTQYF. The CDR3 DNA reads TGTGCCAGCAGCTCCCAGGGGTTAGGGACAGATACGCAGTATTTT.